This T cell receptor (beta chain) is drawn from a study of blood T cell repertoires in COVID-19. Overall study: Some COVID-19 samples were acute and others convalescent; all came from the United States, Italy and Spain. In each case, the material was cDNA or gDNA derived from T cells, B-cell-depleted T cells, or PBMCs.

Original processing notes: Researchers report that nucleated cell counts were estimated from reference gene primer amplification. Assay used: immunoSEQ multiplex PCR; TCRdb lists only in-frame clones, some missing. That table is the source of V, J and clone size, and D and trimming were worked out from the DNA. The table lists about 44,000 clones, roughly nine tenths of them singletons. Germline CDR1 SGHRS, CDR2 YFSETQ. V dropped 5 bases and J dropped 2 bases, with 13 bases sitting between them. The CDR3 consists of 14 residues. The sample was peripheral blood. The rearrangement links TRBV5-1 to TRBJ2-5, with D possibly being TRBD2 (8 bases). The TCR comes from a man aged 65 to 79 with active COVID-19. The CDR3 loop is CASSVAGQQETQYF. CDR3 sequence (DNA): TGCGCCAGCAGTGTAGCGGGACAGCAAGAGACCCAGTACTTC.